The rows below give T cell receptor beta chains drawn from one sample of a study of T cell responses to AZD1222 COVID-19 vaccine. Generated by immunoSEQ multiplex PCR, the TCRdb table keeps only in-frame clones and is missing some. The repertoire holds about 190,000 clones, with around 91% as singletons. The sequencing used peripheral blood, collected on day 0 of AZD1222 vaccination. All receptors come from an adult in good health. Each CDR3 is given with its conserved first and last residue. A D gene is named only where the DNA matches it firmly. Rows may omit the clone size; those that give it use once, few, many or a size class.

TGTGCCAGCATACAGGACCTCGGGGAAGCTTTCTTT,CASIQDLGEAFF,TRBV2,-,-,TRBJ1-1
TGTGCCAGCAGCGGGGTTGAAGCTTTCTTT,CASSGVEAFF,TRBV12-3/TRBV12-4,-,-,TRBJ1-1
TGTGCCAGCAGCCCTGGACACCACACCGGGGAGCTGTTTTTT,CASSPGHHTGELFF,TRBV7-3,-,-,TRBJ2-2
TGTGCCATCAGTGAGGACAGCCTCTATGGCTACACCTTC,CAISEDSLYGYTF,TRBV10-3,-,-,TRBJ1-2
TGTGCCAGCAGCCAAGATCGGACAGGGGGTAGAGATACGCAGTATTTT,CASSQDRTGGRDTQYF,TRBV3-1/TRBV3-2,-,TRBD1,TRBJ2-3
TGTGCCAGCAGCTTATTTACGGGCCGGCGTTCGGAAAAACTGTTTTTT,CASSLFTGRRSEKLFF,TRBV13,-,-,TRBJ1-4
TGTGCCAGCTCAGGGCCTAATCAGCCCCAGCATTTT,CASSGPNQPQHF,TRBV19,-,-,TRBJ1-5
TGCGCCAGCAGTTCCCGGGGATTGACAGATACGCAGTATTTT,CASSSRGLTDTQYF,TRBV5-1,-,-,TRBJ2-3
TGTGCCAGCAGTGAAGTGGCGCAAGGCGGGCAGCCCCAGCATTTT,CASSEVAQGGQPQHF,TRBV2,-,-,TRBJ1-5
TGTGCCAGCAGCCGACCAGGGGGCTTCGAGACCCAGTACTTC,CASSRPGGFETQYF,TRBV3-1/TRBV3-2,few,TRBD1,TRBJ2-5
TGTGCCAGCAGCGACCCAATAGGTCAGGCCTCCTACGAGCAGTACTTC,CASSDPIGQASYEQYF,TRBV9,-,-,TRBJ2-7